Presented here are 28 T cell receptor beta chains from one specimen sequenced in a study of a mutant IDH1 vaccine in newly diagnosed glioma. Time point given: baseline, week 1 (first vaccination visit). Treatment defined: pre-vaccination baseline after standard-of-care therapy. TCRdb keeps only in-frame clones here, not all; method: immunoSEQ multiplex PCR. Here the sample spans about 51,000 clones, 65% to 80% being singletons. The source was PBMCs, collected from a glioma patient treated with radiotherapy, temozolomide or both. These receptors were taken from a woman in her forties with glioma.

V is TRBV19 and J is TRBJ2-7; D perhaps matches TRBD1 (7 bases). With 3 bases removed from V and 0 bases from J, the gap between germline ends came to 9 bases. The germline CDR1 and CDR2 sequences are LNHDA and SQIVND (reference sequence). This CDR3 comprises 14 residues. CDR3 residues: CASSIRGDSYEQYF. As DNA, the CDR3 is TGTGCCAGTAGTATCAGGGGGGACTCCTACGAGCAGTACTTC.

The J gene is TRBJ2-7, the V gene TRBV30, with TRBD2 as a possible D gene (5 bases). Germline CDR1 is GTSNPN and CDR2 is SVGIG (reference sequence). The CDR3 spans 11 residues. Trimming cost V 3 bases and J 4 bases, with 7 bases left between them. This CDR3 is CAWSRTYEQYF. Written as DNA, the CDR3 is TGTGCCTGGAGCCGGACTTACGAGCAGTACTTC. Variable domain in full (rest from reference TRBV30 and TRBJ2-7): SQTIHQWPATLVQPVGSPLSLECTVEGTSNPNLYWYRQAAGRGLQLLFYSVGIGQISSEVPQNLSASRPQDRQFILSSKKLLLSDSGFYLCAWSRTYEQYFGPGTRLTVT.

This clone was found once. The CDR3 sequence: CASRVYPGNTIYF. DNA for the CDR3: TGTGCCAGCAGGGTTTACCCTGGAAACACCATATATTTT. V and J are TRBV6-1 and TRBJ1-3, with no clear D. Germline V gives CDR1 MNHNS, CDR2 SASEGT. Between the trimmed V and J ends, which lost 6 bases and 2 bases, there was a span of 8 bases. This CDR3 comprises 13 residues.

The chain recombines TRBV7-6 with TRBJ1-2, with TRBD1 identical over 7 bases. The CDR3 extends over 13 amino acids. The trim removed 5 bases at V and 7 bases at J, leaving 7 bases unmatched. Germline CDR1 reads SGHVS; CDR2 reads FNYEAQ. The CDR3 sequence: CASSTRQGGGYTF. CDR3 DNA sequence: TGTGCCAGCAGCACCCGACAGGGAGGTGGCTACACCTTC.

The rearrangement uses TRBV27 and TRBJ1-2; no firm D call. The CDR3 has 16 amino acids. Germline V gives CDR1 MNHEY, CDR2 SMNVEV (reference sequence). V was pared by 7 bases and J by 2 bases, with 20 bases between. The CDR3 bases are TGTGCCAGCAATCCAGGAAGGGATTGGGTCAACTATGGCTACACCTTC. Translating gives CASNPGRDWVNYGYTF.

V is TRBV9 and J is TRBJ2-7, with 7 positions matching TRBD1. The ends lost 0 bases at V and 0 bases at J; junction bases unmatched: 3. Germline V gives CDR1 SGDLS, CDR2 YYNGEE. The CDR3 runs 15 residues. The CDR3 here is CASSVGDSRSYEQYF. DNA for the CDR3: TGTGCCAGCAGCGTAGGGGACAGCCGCTCCTACGAGCAGTACTTC.

This sequence joins TRBV6-1 and TRBJ1-5; D remains ambiguous. V lost 2 bases and J lost 0, with 23 bases in between. Germline CDR1 is MNHNS and CDR2 is SASEGT. There are 20 residues in the CDR3. This CDR3 reads CASSEWGGGGRSNSNQPQHF. The CDR3 region has the DNA TGTGCCAGCAGTGAATGGGGTGGTGGAGGGCGTTCTAATAGCAATCAGCCCCAGCATTTT.

The rearrangement links TRBV9 to TRBJ1-2; D is unresolved. CDR3 size: 12 residues. The V gene lost 3 bases and the J gene lost 2 bases, with 5 bases spanning the gap. In germline, CDR1 is SGDLS, CDR2 YYNGEE. The CDR3 nucleotides read TGTGCCAGCAGCGCCCCCAACTATGGCTACACCTTC. This gives the protein CASSAPNYGYTF.

V gene TRBV10-3 combines with J gene TRBJ2-7; TRBD2 matches at 7 bases. CDR3 length equals 14 residues. With V trimmed by 7 bases and J by 0 bases, 6 bases remained unmatched. CDR1 ENHRY and CDR2 SYGVKD come from the germline V gene. The CDR3 sequence: CAIKSGGSSYEQYF. The CDR3 coding sequence is TGTGCCATCAAGAGTGGCGGGAGCTCCTACGAGCAGTACTTC.

This chain joins TRBV19 and TRBJ1-3; 7 bases align to TRBD1. The junction had 5 bases not matched to a gene; V was cut back by 10 bases and J by 2 bases. The CDR3 contains 13 residues. Per germline, CDR1 LNHDA and CDR2 SQIVND (reference sequence). DNA for the CDR3: TGTGCCACGAGCGGGACAGCTGGAAACACCATATATTTT. Translated, it gives CATSGTAGNTIYF. The complete variable domain, with remaining parts taken from reference TRBV19 and TRBJ1-3, reads DGGITQSPKYLFRKEGQNVTLSCEQNLNHDAMYWYRQDPGQGLRLIYYSQIVNDFQKGDIAEGYSVSREKKESFPLTVTSAQKNPTAFYLCATSGTAGNTIYFGEGSWLTVV.

The chain combines TRBV6-1 with TRBJ2-3; no reliable D call. Germline assignment: CDR1 MNHNS and CDR2 SASEGT. The CDR3 covers 15 residues. V was trimmed by 0 bases and J by 3 bases, leaving 10 bases between them. CDR3 protein: CASSEAVNPTDTQYF. Written as DNA, the CDR3 is TGTGCCAGCAGTGAAGCGGTGAACCCAACAGATACGCAGTATTTT.

The V and J genes are TRBV5-1 and TRBJ2-5; 12 nucleotides line up with TRBD2. This CDR3 spans 18 amino acids. Germline CDR1 and CDR2: SGHRS and YFSETQ. The J segment lost 2 bases and the V segment lost 1 base, leaving 9 bases of the junction unmatched. This CDR3 is CASSLFASGGARQETQYF. CDR3 nucleotide sequence: TGCGCCAGCAGCTTGTTTGCTAGCGGGGGGGCAAGGCAAGAGACCCAGTACTTC.

The chain employs TRBV19 and TRBJ1-6; D remains unclear. V shed 5 bases and J shed 7 bases, with 9 bases lying between them. CDR3 size: 13 residues. Germline CDR1 is LNHDA and CDR2 is SQIVND (reference sequence). DNA of the CDR3: TGTGCCAGTAGTGGTTACTTAAATTCACCCCTCCACTTT. It codes for CASSGYLNSPLHF. Variable domain in full (rest from reference TRBV19 and TRBJ1-6): DGGITQSPKYLFRKEGQNVTLSCEQNLNHDAMYWYRQDPGQGLRLIYYSQIVNDFQKGDIAEGYSVSREKKESFPLTVTSAQKNPTAFYLCASSGYLNSPLHFGNGTRLTVT.

This chain links TRBV5-1 with TRBJ2-7; a possible D gene is TRBD1 (6 bases). Trimming cost V 0 bases and J 4 bases, with 14 bases left between them. From germline, CDR1 is SGHRS and CDR2 YFSETQ. This CDR3 is built from 15 residues. CDR3 DNA: TGCGCCAGCAGCTTGGGGGACACTTGGCGTTACGAGCAGTACTTC. This codes for CASSLGDTWRYEQYF.

The rearrangement uses TRBV6-6 and TRBJ2-7; D not resolved. With 8 bases removed from V and 3 bases from J, the gap between germline ends came to 11 bases. The CDR3 totals 12 residues. Germline V gene data show CDR1 as MNHNY and CDR2 as SVGAGI (reference sequence). This CDR3 is CASGQPNYEQYF. CDR3 nucleotide sequence: TGTGCCAGCGGCCAGCCCAACTACGAGCAGTACTTC.

The V call is TRBV7-2, the J call TRBJ1-6; 10 bases map to TRBD1. CDR1 is SGHTA, CDR2 FQGNSA, per germline. The trim removed 4 bases at V and 5 bases at J, leaving 2 bases unmatched. The CDR3 length is 15 residues. The CDR3 sequence: CASSSGQGDNSPLHF. The CDR3, as DNA: TGTGCCAGCAGCTCCGGACAGGGGGATAATTCACCCCTCCACTTT.

The chain links TRBV7-3 to TRBJ1-2; D call uncertain. The CDR3 covers 13 residues. The germline V gene has CDR1 SGHTA and CDR2 FQGTGA. Between the trimmed V and J ends, which lost 5 bases and 7 bases, there was a span of 14 bases. CDR3 in amino acids: CASSPSAASGYTF. The CDR3 bases are TGTGCCAGCAGCCCATCCGCCGCGAGTGGCTACACCTTC.

V is TRBV7-2 and J is TRBJ1-2; D is ambiguous. Trimming stripped 2 bases from V and 3 bases from J, with 7 bases between. Germline V CDR1 and CDR2: SGHTA, FQGNSA. This CDR3 is 13 amino acids long. CDR3 protein: CASSLRSDYGYTF. The CDR3 nucleotides read TGTGCCAGCAGCTTAAGATCGGACTATGGCTACACCTTC.

V gene TRBV14 combines with J gene TRBJ2-7, with D uncertain. V was shortened by 3 bases and J by 3 bases, with 9 bases between the two germline ends. This CDR3 is built from 13 residues. Per germline, CDR1 SGHDN and CDR2 FVKESK. The CDR3 sequence: CASSHPTLYEQYF. The CDR3 DNA reads as TGTGCCAGCAGCCACCCCACCCTCTACGAGCAGTACTTC.

This clone came up once. The V and J genes are TRBV6-5 and TRBJ2-7; D could derive from TRBD1 or TRBD2 (5 bases each). The V gene lost 6 bases and the J gene lost 5 bases, with 14 bases spanning the gap. The CDR3 spans 13 residues. CDR1 MNHEY and CDR2 SVGAGI come from the germline V gene. This chain's CDR3 is CASRIAGSHEQYF. CDR3 sequence (DNA): TGTGCCAGCAGGATTGCAGGGAGCCACGAGCAGTACTTC.

This clone was seen a single time. V usage is TRBV5-1 and J usage is TRBJ2-3; TRBD1 is a possible D gene (6 bases). V was clipped by 4 bases and J by 2 bases, with 11 bases between them. Looked up from germline, CDR1 is SGHRS and CDR2 is YFSETQ. The CDR3 runs to 14 residues. The CDR3 DNA reads as TGCGCCAGCAGCCCGGACAGTGTCACAGATACGCAGTATTTT. Protein product: CASSPDSVTDTQYF. Filled out from reference TRBV5-1 and TRBJ2-3, the complete variable domain reads KAGVTQTPRYLIKTRGQQVTLSCSPISGHRSVSWYQQTPGQGLQFLFEYFSETQRNKGNFPGRFSGRQFSNSRSEMNVSTLELGDSALYLCASSPDSVTDTQYFGPGTRLTVL.

The chain carries TRBV7-2 and TRBJ2-3; D is perhaps TRBD2 (5 bases). V dropped 10 bases and J dropped 8 bases, with 19 bases sitting between them. The CDR3 has 13 amino acids. Germline V gene lookup returns CDR1 SGHTA and CDR2 FQGNSA. CDR3: CAISLGQVRTQYF. CDR3 sequence (DNA): TGTGCCATCTCACTAGGGCAGGTCCGTACGCAGTATTTT.

CDR3 coding DNA: TGCGCCAGCTGTTCGGGCCCCAATGAGCAGTTCTTC. Translated, it gives CASCSGPNEQFF. The rearrangement uses TRBV10-2 and TRBJ2-1; D is undetermined. V dropped 8 bases and J dropped 6 bases, with 11 bases sitting between them. Germline CDR1 is WSHSY and CDR2 is SAAADI. The CDR3 length is 12 residues.

This clone was counted only a few times. V gene TRBV5-1 combines with J gene TRBJ1-1; TRBD1 matches 8 bases. After removal of 2 bases from V and 3 bases from J, the junction contained 6 bases not matched to a gene. The CDR3 is 15 residues long. Germline CDR1 and CDR2: SGHRS and YFSETQ. The CDR3 loop reads CASSLGQGKDTEAFF. Written as DNA, the CDR3 is TGCGCCAGCAGCTTAGGACAGGGCAAAGACACTGAAGCTTTCTTT.

The genes are TRBV6-6 and TRBJ1-5; possible D gene TRBD1, 6 bases. V lost 0 bases and J 6 bases, leaving 15 bases between the germline ends. The CDR3 has 16 residues. CDR1 MNHNY and CDR2 SVGAGI come from the germline V gene (reference sequence). DNA of the CDR3: TGTGCCAGCAGTTACTCGAAAGGGGGAATAGGTCAGCCCCAGCATTTT. Residues: CASSYSKGGIGQPQHF.

The J gene is TRBJ2-5, the V gene TRBV5-1; 13 positions agree with TRBD2. Germline-derived CDR1 and CDR2 are SGHRS and YFSETQ. J gave up 5 bases and V 1 base, and 8 bases lay outside the gene matches. CDR3 length: 17 amino acids. The CDR3 loop reads CASSLPVGLAGEETQYF. CDR3 DNA: TGCGCCAGCAGCTTGCCGGTTGGACTAGCGGGGGAGGAGACCCAGTACTTC.

This sequence joins TRBV30 and TRBJ2-6; 7 nucleotides match TRBD1. Germline assignment: CDR1 GTSNPN and CDR2 SVGIG (reference sequence). V trimming: 3 bases; J trimming: 4 bases; junction bases outside the gene matches: 12. The CDR3 covers 17 residues. The CDR3 is CAWRTDRARPGANVLTF. The DNA for the CDR3 is TGTGCCTGGAGGACAGACAGGGCCCGGCCAGGGGCCAACGTCCTGACTTTC.

This clone came up once. The rearrangement uses TRBV19 and TRBJ2-4; TRBD1 agrees at 11 bases. Per germline, CDR1 LNHDA and CDR2 SQIVND (reference sequence). The J segment lost 2 bases and the V segment lost 4 bases, leaving 4 bases of the junction unmatched. The CDR3 is made up of 16 amino acids. The CDR3 DNA follows: TGTGCCAGTAGTACCGGGACAGGGGGTTCCAAAAACATTCAGTACTTC. Amino acid sequence: CASSTGTGGSKNIQYF. Full variable domain (rest looked up from reference TRBV19 and TRBJ2-4): DGGITQSPKYLFRKEGQNVTLSCEQNLNHDAMYWYRQDPGQGLRLIYYSQIVNDFQKGDIAEGYSVSREKKESFPLTVTSAQKNPTAFYLCASSTGTGGSKNIQYFGAGTRLSVL.